This passage covers 25 T cell receptor beta chains from one sample sequenced in a study of T cell responses to AZD1222 COVID-19 vaccine. Assay: immunoSEQ multiplex PCR; the TCRdb copy retains only in-frame clones and omits some. The profile shows about 110,000 clones, 88% of them singletons. The source was peripheral blood, collected 28 days after the second AZD1222 dose. These receptors came from an adult who received the AZD1222 COVID-19 vaccine.

The CDR3 is CASSRLGQENTGELFF. The CDR3, as DNA: TGTGCCAGCTCAAGATTGGGACAGGAGAACACCGGGGAGCTGTTTTTT. The J gene is TRBJ2-2, the V gene TRBV18; 8 positions agree with TRBD1. Per the germline V gene, CDR1 is KGHSH and CDR2 is LQKENI. There are 16 residues in the CDR3. The V segment lost 5 bases and the J segment 1 base; nucleotides outside the gene matches: 6.

The chain is built from TRBV6-5 and TRBJ1-1, with D uncertain. V shed 5 bases and J shed 1 base, with 11 bases lying between them. Germline assignment: CDR1 MNHEY and CDR2 SVGAGI. The CDR3 has 14 residues. Here the CDR3 reads CASSRQQTNTEAFF. The CDR3 DNA follows: TGTGCCAGCAGTCGCCAACAGACGAACACTGAAGCTTTCTTT.

The rearrangement uses TRBV7-8 and TRBJ1-4; possible D gene TRBD1, 6 bases. The CDR3 consists of 15 residues. With 5 bases removed from V and 4 bases from J, the gap between germline ends came to 14 bases. The germline V gene encodes CDR1 SGHVS and CDR2 FQNEAQ. The CDR3 sequence: CASSQQGQSNEKLFF. The CDR3 DNA reads as TGTGCCAGCAGCCAACAAGGACAGAGTAATGAAAAACTGTTTTTT.

The chain uses TRBV6-1 and TRBJ1-1; no reliable D call. Trimming took off 3 bases at V and 3 bases at J, with 11 bases between the two ends. Looked up from germline, CDR1 is MNHNS and CDR2 is SASEGT. The CDR3 covers 14 residues. For the CDR3, the DNA is TGTGCCAGCAGTGACCCCCATTTATACACTGAAGCTTTCTTT. As protein: CASSDPHLYTEAFF.

V usage is TRBV7-2 and J usage is TRBJ1-1, with D uncertain. CDR3 size: 13 residues. V was pared by 5 bases and J by 4 bases, with 11 bases between. Germline values: CDR1 SGHTA, CDR2 FQGNSA. Here the CDR3 reads CASSTRGFTEAFF. The CDR3 bases are TGTGCCAGCAGCACCCGAGGATTCACTGAAGCTTTCTTT.

J is TRBJ2-7 and V is TRBV29-1; 8 bases are shared with TRBD1. There are 13 residues in the CDR3. The V and J ends lost 6 bases and 0 bases, in that order; junction bases with no gene match: 4. Germline V gene sequence: CDR1 SQVTM, CDR2 ANQGSEA. As DNA, the CDR3 is TGCAGCGTAAGGACAGGGAACTCCTACGAGCAGTACTTC. Residues: CSVRTGNSYEQYF.

This clone was seen only once. The CDR3 region has the DNA TGTGCCAGCAGCCCACCGGGGCATCCCCGGACCAACACTGAAGCTTTCTTT. It is translated as CASSPPGHPRTNTEAFF. The chain joins TRBV28 to TRBJ1-1; weak D call: TRBD1 (5 bases). Trimming pared 6 bases from V and 2 bases from J, leaving 22 bases between. CDR1 is MDHEN and CDR2 is SYDVKM in the germline V gene. The CDR3 has 17 residues.

This clone was detected only once. The rearrangement links TRBV15 to TRBJ2-3, with D tentatively TRBD1 (6 bases). The V gene lost 5 bases and the J gene lost 6 bases, with 21 bases spanning the gap. The germline gives CDR1 LNHNV, CDR2 YYDKDF (reference sequence). CDR3 size: 16 residues. CDR3 DNA sequence: TGTGCCACCAGCGAAGAGGGCCAGGGGTTCGGGGATACGCAGTATTTT. It specifies CATSEEGQGFGDTQYF.

J is TRBJ2-5 and V is TRBV7-9; no reliable D call. V lost 3 bases and J 4 bases, leaving 6 bases between the germline ends. The CDR3 is made up of 12 amino acids. The germline CDR1 and CDR2 sequences are SEHNR and FQNEAQ (reference sequence). CDR3 loop: CASSFRLETQYF. DNA of the CDR3: TGTGCCAGCAGCTTTCGATTAGAGACCCAGTACTTC.

The chain links TRBV2 to TRBJ2-3; TRBD1 aligns across 8 bases. J was trimmed by 2 bases and V by 5 bases; bases with no gene match: 6. The CDR3 contains 15 residues. Germline V gives CDR1 SNHLY, CDR2 FYNNEI. The CDR3 DNA follows: TGTGCCAGCAGTCCAAGACAGGGGATCACAGATACGCAGTATTTT. This gives the protein CASSPRQGITDTQYF.

This clone was seen a few times. DNA of the CDR3: TGTGCCAGCAGCTTAGTGGGAGGGGGTGATCAGCCCCAGCATTTT. Its protein product is CASSLVGGGDQPQHF. V gene TRBV7-2 combines with J gene TRBJ1-5; TRBD1 might be the D (6 bases). CDR1 and CDR2 (germline): SGHTA, FQGNSA. The CDR3 is 15 residues long. V lost 1 base and J lost 5, with 12 bases in between.

The rearrangement joins TRBV28 to TRBJ1-2; D is uncertain. This CDR3 is built from 14 residues. V gave up 6 bases and J gave up 0 bases, with 11 bases separating them. CDR1 and CDR2 from the germline V gene are MDHEN and SYDVKM. The CDR3 DNA reads as TGTGCCAGCAGGGGCCCCGGGTCTAACTATGGCTACACCTTC. It encodes CASRGPGSNYGYTF.

The rearrangement joins TRBV2 to TRBJ1-4; D is undetermined. Germline values: CDR1 SNHLY, CDR2 FYNNEI. V lost 6 bases to trimming and J lost 5 bases, with 19 bases between them. The CDR3 sequence is 16 residues long. The chain's CDR3 is CASREGTSKANEKLFF. The CDR3 coding sequence is TGTGCCAGCAGAGAGGGTACCTCAAAGGCCAATGAAAAACTGTTTTTT.

The chain carries TRBV3-1 (or the pseudogene TRBV3-2) and TRBJ2-5, with TRBD1 matching 10 bases. V was pared by 5 bases and J by 5 bases, with 5 bases of the junction left unmatched. The germline CDR1 and CDR2 sequences are LGHDT and YNNKEL (reference sequence). CDR3 length: 14 amino acids. This CDR3 is CASSMGQGRETQYF. DNA for the CDR3: TGTGCCAGCAGCATGGGACAGGGGCGGGAGACCCAGTACTTC.

The rearrangement uses TRBV6-2 or TRBV6-3 and TRBJ2-5; a weak D match, TRBD1 (7 bases). CDR1 and CDR2 from the germline V gene are MNHEY and SVGEGT. The CDR3 contains 13 residues. V lost 4 bases, J lost 4 bases, and 10 bases lay in between. The CDR3 DNA follows: TGTGCCAGCAGTTCCAGGGGGGCAGAGACCCAGTACTTC. Translating it yields CASSSRGAETQYF.

V usage is TRBV2 and J usage is TRBJ1-5, with 8 nucleotides matching TRBD1. Germline values: CDR1 SNHLY, CDR2 FYNNEI. The CDR3 loop spans 13 amino acids. Trimming cost V 6 bases and J 3 bases; bases outside gene matches: 1. CDR3 loop: CASRDRDNQPQHF. In DNA, the CDR3 is TGTGCCAGCAGGGACAGGGACAATCAGCCCCAGCATTTT.

The chain joins TRBV6-5 to TRBJ1-2, with D possibly TRBD1 on 5 matching bases. V was cut by 8 bases and J by 2 bases, with 12 bases left in between. Germline CDR1 and CDR2: MNHEY and SVGAGI. The CDR3 loop spans 13 amino acids. The CDR3 DNA is TGTGCCAGCTTGAACCGGGACAACTATGGCTACACCTTC. The encoded protein is CASLNRDNYGYTF.

This chain uses TRBV6-5 with TRBJ2-3, with D possibly matching TRBD2 (5 bases). The CDR3 totals 14 residues. Germline CDR1 is MNHEY and CDR2 is SVGAGI. Deletions cut 5 bases from V and 1 base from J, with 10 bases between. This CDR3 reads CASSPRGGTDTQYF. The CDR3 nucleotides are TGTGCCAGCAGTCCCCGGGGAGGCACAGATACGCAGTATTTT.

The genes are TRBV6-5 and TRBJ1-1; the D is unclear. Between the trimmed V and J ends, which lost 2 bases and 0 bases, there was a span of 13 bases. The V gene's germline CDR1 is MNHEY and CDR2 SVGAGI. CDR3 size: 16 residues. CDR3 coding DNA: TGTGCCAGCAGTTACGGGAAAATCAGGTTGAACACTGAAGCTTTCTTT. It specifies CASSYGKIRLNTEAFF.

CDR3 in DNA: TGTGCCAGCAGCCTACGGACGGGGCAAGAGACCCAGTACTTC. This translates into CASSLRTGQETQYF. The chain uses TRBV7-2 and TRBJ2-5, with a possible D match to TRBD2 (5 bases). CDR3 length: 14 amino acids. Per the germline V gene, CDR1 is SGHTA and CDR2 is FQGNSA. Trimming took off 5 bases at V and 2 bases at J, with 12 bases between the two ends.

V gene TRBV6-5 combines with J gene TRBJ1-1; TRBD1 matches at 9 bases. The length of the CDR3 is 14 residues. Germline V CDR1 and CDR2: MNHEY, SVGAGI. J gave up 4 bases and V 5 bases, and 5 bases lay outside the gene matches. The CDR3 loop reads CASSLQGAGTEAFF. CDR3 in DNA: TGTGCCAGCAGTCTACAGGGGGCAGGCACTGAAGCTTTCTTT.

The rearrangement uses TRBV18 and TRBJ1-5; D unresolved. Germline loops: CDR1 KGHSH, CDR2 LQKENI. The ends were cut back, 2 bases at V and 4 bases at J, with 12 bases in the middle. The CDR3 consists of 15 residues. The CDR3 is CASSPGLAANQPQHF. CDR3 coding DNA: TGTGCCAGCTCACCAGGTTTGGCAGCAAATCAGCCCCAGCATTTT.

The V and J genes are TRBV4-3 and TRBJ2-2; tentatively, D is TRBD1 (5 bases). The germline V gene encodes CDR1 LGHNA and CDR2 YSLEER. The CDR3 is 14 residues long. Trimming removed 0 bases from V and 5 bases from J, with 7 bases in between. For the CDR3, the DNA is TGCGCCAGCAGCCAAGAAAGGGGAACCGGGGAGCTGTTTTTT. Translation gives CASSQERGTGELFF.

V is TRBV6-1 and J is TRBJ1-4; possible D gene TRBD1, 5 bases. V lost 1 base to trimming and J lost 8 bases, with 11 bases between them. CDR1 and CDR2 (germline): MNHNS, SASEGT. The CDR3 length is 14 residues. CDR3 DNA sequence: TGTGCCAGCAGTGAAGTCTGGGGCGCGGAAAAACTGTTTTTT. Translation: CASSEVWGAEKLFF.

The rearrangement uses TRBV7-9 and TRBJ2-3; D gene ambiguous. The CDR3 runs to 17 residues. The V end lost 4 bases, the J end lost 8 bases, and 25 bases lay between the germline ends. Per the germline V gene, CDR1 is SEHNR and CDR2 is FQNEAQ (reference sequence). The CDR3 loop is CASSSRFLNQPRSTQYF. As DNA, the CDR3 is TGTGCCAGCAGCTCGCGGTTCCTCAACCAACCACGGAGTACGCAGTATTTT.